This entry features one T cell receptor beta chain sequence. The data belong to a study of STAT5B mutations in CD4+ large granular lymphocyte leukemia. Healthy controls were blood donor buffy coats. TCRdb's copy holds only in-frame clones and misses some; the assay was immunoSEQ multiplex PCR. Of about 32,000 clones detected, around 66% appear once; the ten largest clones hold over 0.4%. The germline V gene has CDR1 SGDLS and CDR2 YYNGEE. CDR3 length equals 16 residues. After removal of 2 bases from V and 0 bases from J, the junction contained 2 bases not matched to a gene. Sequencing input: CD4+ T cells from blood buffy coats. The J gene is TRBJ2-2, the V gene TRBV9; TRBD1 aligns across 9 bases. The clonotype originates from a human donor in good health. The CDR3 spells CASSVGTGTNTGELFF. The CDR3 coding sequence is TGTGCCAGCAGCGTCGGGACAGGGACGAACACCGGGGAGCTGTTTTTT. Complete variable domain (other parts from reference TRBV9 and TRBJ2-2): DSGVTQTPKHLITATGQRVTLRCSPRSGDLSVYWYQQSLDQGLQFLIQYYNGEERAKGNILERFSAQQFPDLHSELNLSSLELGDSALYFCASSVGTGTNTGELFFGEGSRLTVL.